This is a list of T cell receptor beta chains from one sample in a study of T cell responses to AZD1222 COVID-19 vaccine. Only in-frame clones appear in the TCRdb table, and some are missing; sequencing was by immunoSEQ multiplex PCR. This table has roughly 180,000 clones, about nine tenths appearing once. Source: peripheral blood, taken on day 0 of AZD1222 vaccination. These receptors all stem from an adult in good health. Both conserved end residues are part of each CDR3. The order of the fields is clone size, J gene, V gene, D gene, CDR3 protein, CDR3 DNA. The D gene is left open where the match is weak. Clone size is shown for a subset of rows, as once, few, many or a class of expanded clone.

clone_size: NA
j_call: TRBJ2-7
v_call: TRBV5-6
d_call: TRBD1
cdr3_aa: CASSSTGTGWSHEQYF
cdr3_nt: TGTGCCAGCAGCTCCACCGGGACAGGGTGGTCCCACGAGCAGTACTTC

clone_size: NA
j_call: TRBJ2-1
v_call: TRBV18
d_call: TRBD2
cdr3_aa: CASSPTSGGAGEQFF
cdr3_nt: TGTGCCAGCTCCCCAACTAGCGGGGGGGCAGGGGAGCAGTTCTTC

clone_size: NA
j_call: TRBJ2-3
v_call: TRBV4-2
d_call: TRBD2
cdr3_aa: CASSQPYGASGGANTQYF
cdr3_nt: TGTGCCAGCAGCCAACCCTATGGGGCTAGCGGGGGGGCGAATACGCAGTATTTT

clone_size: NA
j_call: TRBJ2-1
v_call: TRBV20-1
d_call: NA
cdr3_aa: CSASLNPGQGGYNEQFF
cdr3_nt: TGCAGTGCTAGTCTGAACCCCGGGCAGGGGGGATACAATGAGCAGTTCTTC

clone_size: NA
j_call: TRBJ1-3
v_call: TRBV9
d_call: NA
cdr3_aa: CASSVEAAGNTIYF
cdr3_nt: TGTGCCAGCAGCGTAGAAGCCGCCGGAAACACCATATATTTT

clone_size: NA
j_call: TRBJ1-6
v_call: TRBV5-1
d_call: NA
cdr3_aa: CASSLKRDSSSPLHF
cdr3_nt: TGCGCCAGCAGCTTGAAGCGGGACTCATCTTCACCCCTCCACTTT

clone_size: NA
j_call: TRBJ1-2
v_call: TRBV2
d_call: TRBD1
cdr3_aa: CASSALGQEDYGYTF
cdr3_nt: TGTGCCAGCAGTGCCTTGGGACAGGAGGACTATGGCTACACCTTC

clone_size: NA
j_call: TRBJ2-2
v_call: TRBV5-1
d_call: TRBD1
cdr3_aa: CARDYSGTGGHTGELFF
cdr3_nt: TGCGCCAGGGATTACTCCGGGACAGGGGGTCACACCGGGGAGCTGTTTTTT

clone_size: NA
j_call: TRBJ2-7
v_call: TRBV9
d_call: TRBD1
cdr3_aa: CASSVGTGANSYEQYF
cdr3_nt: TGTGCCAGCAGCGTAGGGACAGGGGCTAACTCCTACGAGCAGTACTTC

clone_size: few
j_call: TRBJ2-1
v_call: TRBV6-2/TRBV6-3
d_call: TRBD2
cdr3_aa: CASSYKGGLAGTERYNEQFF
cdr3_nt: TGTGCCAGCAGTTACAAAGGCGGACTAGCGGGGACCGAACGCTACAATGAGCAGTTCTTC

clone_size: NA
j_call: TRBJ2-7
v_call: TRBV5-4
d_call: NA
cdr3_aa: CASSFGGGGRTYEQYF
cdr3_nt: TGTGCCAGCAGCTTTGGTGGGGGGGGCCGCACCTACGAGCAGTACTTC

clone_size: NA
j_call: TRBJ1-2
v_call: TRBV9
d_call: NA
cdr3_aa: CASSVGETAHGYTF
cdr3_nt: TGTGCCAGCAGCGTAGGGGAGACGGCTCATGGCTACACCTTC

clone_size: NA
j_call: TRBJ2-1
v_call: TRBV4-3
d_call: TRBD2
cdr3_aa: CASSQGAGGPYNEQFF
cdr3_nt: TGCGCCAGCAGCCAAGGTGCGGGGGGGCCCTACAATGAGCAGTTCTTC

clone_size: NA
j_call: TRBJ1-2
v_call: TRBV19
d_call: TRBD1
cdr3_aa: CASSPDRGLNYGYTF
cdr3_nt: TGTGCCAGTAGTCCAGACAGGGGACTAAACTATGGCTACACCTTC

clone_size: NA
j_call: TRBJ1-5
v_call: TRBV3-1/TRBV3-2
d_call: NA
cdr3_aa: CASGDGNQPQHF
cdr3_nt: TGTGCCAGCGGGGATGGCAATCAGCCCCAGCATTTT

clone_size: NA
j_call: TRBJ1-5
v_call: TRBV19
d_call: NA
cdr3_aa: CASSISHGDTYQPQHF
cdr3_nt: TGTGCCAGTAGTATCTCACACGGGGACACTTATCAGCCCCAGCATTTT